A selection of T cell receptor beta chains follows, all from one sample in a study of T cells in Graves' hyperthyroidism and ophthalmopathy. Via MiXCR, TCRdb re-called the multiplex PCR reads, giving one row per CDR3 protein. The data show 530,000 or so distinct CDR3 sequences, 17% seen once. Input material: blood. The receptors derive from a woman aged 18-29 years with Graves' ophthalmopathy. Each CDR3 is given with its conserved first and last residue. Fields, in order: clone size, D gene, V gene, J gene, CDR3 DNA, CDR3 protein. A D gene is named only where the DNA matches it firmly. Clone size is shown for a subset of rows, as once, few, many or a class of expanded clone.

abundance: many
d_gene: TRBD2
v_gene: TRBV11-1
j_gene: TRBJ2-5
CDR3nt: TGTGCCAGCAGCTTAAGTCCGGGAGGGGGACAAGAGACCCAGTACTTC
CDR3aa: CASSLSPGGGQETQYF

abundance: -
d_gene: -
v_gene: TRBV4-1
j_gene: TRBJ2-3
CDR3nt: TGCGCCAGCAGCCATAGAGGGATTGGCACAAATACGCAGTATTTT
CDR3aa: CASSHRGIGTNTQYF

abundance: many
d_gene: -
v_gene: TRBV30
j_gene: TRBJ1-4
CDR3nt: TGTGCCTGGAGGGCCGGGTCCCTGGACGGAAAACTGTTTTTT
CDR3aa: CAWRAGSLDGKLFF

abundance: many
d_gene: -
v_gene: TRBV6-1
j_gene: TRBJ1-1
CDR3nt: TGTGCCAGCAGTGAACCGAATCGGGGGTTTTGGAACACTGAAGCTTTCTTT
CDR3aa: CASSEPNRGFWNTEAFF

abundance: -
d_gene: -
v_gene: TRBV6-1
j_gene: TRBJ2-5
CDR3nt: TGTGCCAGCCGGGCCGGGGGCAGGGGTCGAAAAGAGACCCAGTACTTC
CDR3aa: CASRAGGRGRKETQYF

abundance: few
d_gene: -
v_gene: TRBV7-2
j_gene: TRBJ1-3
CDR3nt: TGTGCCAGCAGCTTATCCATTTCTGGAAACACCATATATTTT
CDR3aa: CASSLSISGNTIYF

abundance: many
d_gene: TRBD1
v_gene: TRBV7-9
j_gene: TRBJ1-2
CDR3nt: TGTGCCAGCAGCTTGACAGGGCCCTATGGCTACACCTTC
CDR3aa: CASSLTGPYGYTF

abundance: many
d_gene: TRBD2
v_gene: TRBV7-6
j_gene: TRBJ2-3
CDR3nt: TGTGCCAGCAGCGCTGGGACTAGCGGGGGTACAGATACGCAGTATTTT
CDR3aa: CASSAGTSGGTDTQYF

abundance: many
d_gene: TRBD1
v_gene: TRBV27
j_gene: TRBJ1-5
CDR3nt: TGTGCCAGCAGTTTATCGGCGTCAGGGGGGCAGCCCCAGCATTTT
CDR3aa: CASSLSASGGQPQHF

abundance: -
d_gene: -
v_gene: TRBV9
j_gene: TRBJ1-3
CDR3nt: TGTGCCAGCAGCGTTTCAGGGAACAAGAACACCATATATTTT
CDR3aa: CASSVSGNKNTIYF

abundance: many
d_gene: -
v_gene: TRBV27
j_gene: TRBJ2-4
CDR3nt: TGTGCCAGCAGTTTAGACAGTACCCCCAAAAACATTCAGTACTTC
CDR3aa: CASSLDSTPKNIQYF

abundance: many
d_gene: TRBD2
v_gene: TRBV11-2
j_gene: TRBJ2-1
CDR3nt: TGTGCCAGCAGCACGGTAGCGGGGGGGACTTACAATGAGCAGTTCTTC
CDR3aa: CASSTVAGGTYNEQFF

abundance: many
d_gene: TRBD2
v_gene: TRBV20-1
j_gene: TRBJ2-3
CDR3nt: TGCAGTGCTATTGCCCCTAGCGGGGGGGCCTCAGATACGCAGTATTTT
CDR3aa: CSAIAPSGGASDTQYF

abundance: few
d_gene: -
v_gene: TRBV27
j_gene: TRBJ2-7
CDR3nt: TGTGCCAGCAGTTTATCCGGGGGACTCACCTACGAGCAGTACTTC
CDR3aa: CASSLSGGLTYEQYF

abundance: -
d_gene: -
v_gene: TRBV19
j_gene: TRBJ2-7
CDR3nt: TGTGCCAGTAGTCCGGGACACTCTAACAACTACGAGCAGTACTTC
CDR3aa: CASSPGHSNNYEQYF

abundance: -
d_gene: -
v_gene: TRBV27
j_gene: TRBJ1-2
CDR3nt: TGTGCCAGCAGTTTGGGACTGGGAAATGGCTACACCTTC
CDR3aa: CASSLGLGNGYTF

abundance: many
d_gene: TRBD1
v_gene: TRBV11-2
j_gene: TRBJ2-7
CDR3nt: TGTGCCAGCAAAGGGACAGGGTTTATCGAGCAGTACTTC
CDR3aa: CASKGTGFIEQYF

abundance: many
d_gene: TRBD1
v_gene: TRBV6-1
j_gene: TRBJ2-7
CDR3nt: TGTGCCAGCGAAGACAGGGTTGAGCAGTACTTC
CDR3aa: CASEDRVEQYF

abundance: once
d_gene: -
v_gene: TRBV12-3/TRBV12-4
j_gene: TRBJ2-1
CDR3nt: TGTGCCAGCAGTACCATGGACAGTTACTCCTACAATGAGCAGTTCTTC
CDR3aa: CASSTMDSYSYNEQFF

abundance: -
d_gene: -
v_gene: TRBV6-1
j_gene: TRBJ1-5
CDR3nt: TGTGCCAGCAGTGTTGACCATGGAAGCAATCAGCCCCAGCATTTT
CDR3aa: CASSVDHGSNQPQHF

abundance: many
d_gene: -
v_gene: TRBV28
j_gene: TRBJ2-1
CDR3nt: TGTGCCAGCAGTTCACTCCCGGGACCCCGCTCCTACAATGAGCAGTTCTTC
CDR3aa: CASSSLPGPRSYNEQFF

abundance: -
d_gene: -
v_gene: TRBV4-2
j_gene: TRBJ2-3
CDR3nt: TGTGCCAGCAGCCCCCGACTAGACGGCACAGATACGCAGTATTTT
CDR3aa: CASSPRLDGTDTQYF

abundance: -
d_gene: TRBD1
v_gene: TRBV27
j_gene: TRBJ2-5
CDR3nt: TGTGCCAGCAGTCTACAGGGGGCGGAGGAGACCCAGTACTTC
CDR3aa: CASSLQGAEETQYF

abundance: few
d_gene: -
v_gene: TRBV19
j_gene: TRBJ2-2
CDR3nt: TGTGCCAGTAGTATCCGAACAGGCACCGGGGAGCTGTTTTTT
CDR3aa: CASSIRTGTGELFF

abundance: -
d_gene: -
v_gene: TRBV5-5
j_gene: TRBJ1-4
CDR3nt: TGTGCCAGCAGCTTCGACTCGGCAACTAATGAAAAACTGTTTTTT
CDR3aa: CASSFDSATNEKLFF

abundance: few
d_gene: -
v_gene: TRBV27
j_gene: TRBJ2-2
CDR3nt: TGTGCCAGCAAAATCCACGGCACCGGCGAGCTGTTTTTT
CDR3aa: CASKIHGTGELFF

abundance: many
d_gene: TRBD2
v_gene: TRBV27
j_gene: TRBJ2-3
CDR3nt: TGTGCCAGCAGGTTCCTCGGGGGGACAGATACGCAGTATTTT
CDR3aa: CASRFLGGTDTQYF

abundance: few
d_gene: -
v_gene: TRBV19
j_gene: TRBJ2-1
CDR3nt: TGTGCCAGTAGTATTAAGGGGTGGGTCTTGCGGTACAATGAGCAGTTCTTC
CDR3aa: CASSIKGWVLRYNEQFF

abundance: few
d_gene: TRBD1
v_gene: TRBV4-2
j_gene: TRBJ1-1
CDR3nt: TGTGCCAGCAGCCTGACAGGGGGGATGACTGAAGCTTTCTTT
CDR3aa: CASSLTGGMTEAFF

abundance: -
d_gene: -
v_gene: TRBV5-1
j_gene: TRBJ2-7
CDR3nt: TGCGCCAGCAGCTACGGACAGTACGAGCAGTACTTC
CDR3aa: CASSYGQYEQYF

abundance: many
d_gene: -
v_gene: TRBV9
j_gene: TRBJ1-4
CDR3nt: TGTGCCAGCAGCCCGGAGACAGGCAGATCCGGGAAACTGTTTTTT
CDR3aa: CASSPETGRSGKLFF

abundance: many
d_gene: -
v_gene: TRBV7-9
j_gene: TRBJ1-1
CDR3nt: TGTGCCACCTCGTCGGGGGGGACCACTGAAGCTTTCTTT
CDR3aa: CATSSGGTTEAFF

abundance: -
d_gene: -
v_gene: TRBV7-3
j_gene: TRBJ2-3
CDR3nt: TGTGCCAGCAGCCAGGGGGGGGGAAATACGCAGTATTTT
CDR3aa: CASSQGGGNTQYF

abundance: -
d_gene: -
v_gene: TRBV5-5
j_gene: TRBJ1-1
CDR3nt: TGTGCCAGCAGCTTGGGCCGGTGGGTCGGCACTGAAGCTTTCTTT
CDR3aa: CASSLGRWVGTEAFF

abundance: many
d_gene: -
v_gene: TRBV30
j_gene: TRBJ1-1
CDR3nt: TGTGCCTGGAGTGTACTGTCCGACACTGAAGCTTTCTTT
CDR3aa: CAWSVLSDTEAFF

abundance: few
d_gene: TRBD1
v_gene: TRBV7-9
j_gene: TRBJ2-1
CDR3nt: TGTGCCAGCAGCTTACAGGGACAGTCCAATGAGCAGTTCTTC
CDR3aa: CASSLQGQSNEQFF

abundance: many
d_gene: -
v_gene: TRBV12-3/TRBV12-4
j_gene: TRBJ2-3
CDR3nt: TGTGCCAGCCGATGGGCAGATACGCAGTATTTT
CDR3aa: CASRWADTQYF

abundance: -
d_gene: TRBD2
v_gene: TRBV7-3
j_gene: TRBJ2-5
CDR3nt: TGTGCCAGCAGCTTAAAGGGCGGGAGAGTAGGGGAGACCCAGTACTTC
CDR3aa: CASSLKGGRVGETQYF

abundance: many
d_gene: TRBD1
v_gene: TRBV28
j_gene: TRBJ1-2
CDR3nt: TGTGCCAGCAGTTTACTACAGGGGATTCGTGGCTACACCTTC
CDR3aa: CASSLLQGIRGYTF

abundance: many
d_gene: TRBD1
v_gene: TRBV6-1
j_gene: TRBJ1-4
CDR3nt: TGTGCCAGCAGTGAAAGGGGGCGGAATGAAAAACTGTTTTTT
CDR3aa: CASSERGRNEKLFF

abundance: many
d_gene: -
v_gene: TRBV30
j_gene: TRBJ1-1
CDR3nt: TGTGCCTGGAGTGTGGGGTACACTGAAGCTTTCTTT
CDR3aa: CAWSVGYTEAFF

abundance: many
d_gene: -
v_gene: TRBV7-3
j_gene: TRBJ1-1
CDR3nt: TGTGCCAGCAGCTTGAGCGGCACAGAGACTGAAGCTTTCTTT
CDR3aa: CASSLSGTETEAFF

abundance: many
d_gene: TRBD2
v_gene: TRBV20-1
j_gene: TRBJ2-3
CDR3nt: TGCAGTGCTTCCCTAGCGGGAGGGCCTCGGGCAGATACGCAGTATTTT
CDR3aa: CSASLAGGPRADTQYF

abundance: -
d_gene: -
v_gene: TRBV6-1
j_gene: TRBJ2-1
CDR3nt: TGTGCCAGCAGACCACGGGAGAATAATGAGCAGTTCTTC
CDR3aa: CASRPRENNEQFF

abundance: -
d_gene: TRBD2
v_gene: TRBV6-1
j_gene: TRBJ2-7
CDR3nt: TGTGCCAGCAGCTCACTAGCGGACGGATCCGGGGACGAGCAGTACTTC
CDR3aa: CASSSLADGSGDEQYF

abundance: many
d_gene: TRBD2
v_gene: TRBV29-1
j_gene: TRBJ2-7
CDR3nt: TGCAGCGTTGACGAGAGCGGGAGTGTTGCCTACGAGCAGTACTTC
CDR3aa: CSVDESGSVAYEQYF

abundance: -
d_gene: -
v_gene: TRBV9
j_gene: TRBJ1-1
CDR3nt: TGTGCCAGCAGCGTAGAAGCGGGACAGAACACTGAAGCTTTCTTT
CDR3aa: CASSVEAGQNTEAFF

abundance: -
d_gene: -
v_gene: TRBV5-8
j_gene: TRBJ1-5
CDR3nt: TGTGCCAGCAGCCCACGGGACTTGGGTCAGCCCCAGCATTTT
CDR3aa: CASSPRDLGQPQHF

abundance: -
d_gene: -
v_gene: TRBV29-1
j_gene: TRBJ2-7
CDR3nt: TGCAGCGTGGGACGAGGGGGGGAGCAGTACTTC
CDR3aa: CSVGRGGEQYF

abundance: many
d_gene: TRBD1
v_gene: TRBV2
j_gene: TRBJ1-2
CDR3nt: TGTGCCAGCAGGACCGGACAGGTCTATGGCTACACCTTC
CDR3aa: CASRTGQVYGYTF

abundance: many
d_gene: TRBD2
v_gene: TRBV7-3
j_gene: TRBJ2-3
CDR3nt: TGTGCCAGCAGGCGGCGAAGCGGGAGGGGCTCCACAGATACGCAGTATTTT
CDR3aa: CASRRRSGRGSTDTQYF

abundance: many
d_gene: TRBD1
v_gene: TRBV13
j_gene: TRBJ2-1
CDR3nt: TGTGCCAGCAGCGTCCGGGACAGGGGGCAGGATGAGCAGTTCTTC
CDR3aa: CASSVRDRGQDEQFF

abundance: once
d_gene: TRBD2
v_gene: TRBV7-9
j_gene: TRBJ2-5
CDR3nt: TGTGCCAGCAGCATCGCGGGGGGGACCCAGTACTTC
CDR3aa: CASSIAGGTQYF

abundance: many
d_gene: TRBD1
v_gene: TRBV29-1
j_gene: TRBJ2-5
CDR3nt: TGCAGCGTTGAATGGACAGGGGGCGGAGAGACCCAGTACTTC
CDR3aa: CSVEWTGGGETQYF

abundance: -
d_gene: -
v_gene: TRBV7-9
j_gene: TRBJ2-1
CDR3nt: TGTGCCAGCAGCCCGGGGCCAGAGGGCCAGTCCTACAATGAGCAGTTCTTC
CDR3aa: CASSPGPEGQSYNEQFF

abundance: -
d_gene: TRBD2
v_gene: TRBV20-1
j_gene: TRBJ2-2
CDR3nt: TGCAGTGCTCGGGGGGGGGGGGGACCGAACACCGGGGAGCTGTTTTTT
CDR3aa: CSARGGGGPNTGELFF

abundance: few
d_gene: -
v_gene: TRBV6-2/TRBV6-3
j_gene: TRBJ2-3
CDR3nt: TGTGCCAGCTCCCGGGACTCCCGGAATACGCAGTATTTT
CDR3aa: CASSRDSRNTQYF